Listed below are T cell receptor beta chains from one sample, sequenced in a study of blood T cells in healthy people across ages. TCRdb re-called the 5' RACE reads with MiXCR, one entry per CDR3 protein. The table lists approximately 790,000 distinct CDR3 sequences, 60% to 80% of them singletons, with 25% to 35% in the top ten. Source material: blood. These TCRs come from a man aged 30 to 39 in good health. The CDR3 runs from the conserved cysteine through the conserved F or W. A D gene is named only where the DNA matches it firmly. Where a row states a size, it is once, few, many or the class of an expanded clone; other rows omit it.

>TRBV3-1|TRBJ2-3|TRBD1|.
CASSQERQGADTQYF
TGTGCCAGCAGCCAAGAAAGACAGGGAGCAGATACGCAGTATTTT
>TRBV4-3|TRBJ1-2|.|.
CASSQEGSHRYGYTF
TGCGCCAGCAGCCAAGAAGGGAGCCACAGGTATGGCTACACCTTC
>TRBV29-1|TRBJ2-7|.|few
CSVEDLGTSYEQYF
TGCAGCGTTGAAGATCTTGGGACATCCTACGAGCAGTACTTC
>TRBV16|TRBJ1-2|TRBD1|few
CASSPRDRGLYGYTF
TGTGCCAGCAGCCCCCGGGACAGGGGGCTCTATGGCTACACCTTC
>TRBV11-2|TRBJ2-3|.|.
CASSPAGAGWADTQYF
TGTGCCAGCAGCCCCGCAGGGGCCGGTTGGGCAGATACGCAGTATTTT
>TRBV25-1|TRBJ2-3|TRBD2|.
CASSEVGGGPTDTQYF
TGTGCCAGCAGTGAAGTGGGGGGGGGACCCACAGATACGCAGTATTTT
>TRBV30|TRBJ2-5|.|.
CAWSRISGEEYF
TGTGCCTGGAGTCGGATTTCCGGCGAGGAGTACTTC
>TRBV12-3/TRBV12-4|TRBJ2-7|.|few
CASTKDGPYEQYF
TGTGCCAGTACCAAAGACGGGCCCTACGAGCAGTACTTC
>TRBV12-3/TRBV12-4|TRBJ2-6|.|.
CASSLWGQGANVLTF
TGTGCCAGCAGTTTGTGGGGGCAAGGGGCCAACGTCCTGACTTTC
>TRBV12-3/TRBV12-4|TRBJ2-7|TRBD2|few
CASSTGGTSYEQYF
TGTGCCAGCAGTACGGGAGGTACTTCCTACGAGCAGTACTTC
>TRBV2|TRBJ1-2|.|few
CASSERSVGYTF
TGTGCCAGCAGTGAGCGGTCCGTAGGCTACACCTTC
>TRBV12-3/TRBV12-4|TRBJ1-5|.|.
CASSIGGPGNQPQHF
TGTGCCAGCAGTATCGGAGGGCCGGGGAATCAGCCCCAGCATTTT
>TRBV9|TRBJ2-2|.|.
CASTWGWTGELFF
TGTGCCAGCACCTGGGGCTGGACCGGGGAGCTGTTTTTT
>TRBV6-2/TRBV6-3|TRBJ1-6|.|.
CASSWKGFGSYNSPLHF
TGTGCCAGCAGTTGGAAGGGCTTTGGCTCCTATAATTCACCCCTCCACTTT
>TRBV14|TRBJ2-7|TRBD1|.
CASSNRDRGTYEQYF
TGTGCCAGCAGCAACCGGGACAGGGGTACCTACGAGCAGTACTTC
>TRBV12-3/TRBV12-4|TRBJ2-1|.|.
CTSSLRAQYNEQFF
TGTACCAGCAGTTTAAGGGCCCAGTACAATGAGCAGTTCTTC
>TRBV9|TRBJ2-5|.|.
CASSVGAAEEVETQYF
TGTGCCAGCAGCGTAGGGGCTGCAGAGGAGGTAGAGACCCAGTACTTC
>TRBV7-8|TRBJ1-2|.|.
CASSLAPQGKLDGYTF
TGTGCCAGCAGCTTAGCCCCCCAGGGGAAGCTCGATGGCTACACCTTC
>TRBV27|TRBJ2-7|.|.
CASSPAPGRGYEQYF
TGTGCCAGCAGTCCCGCCCCGGGGAGAGGGTACGAGCAGTACTTC
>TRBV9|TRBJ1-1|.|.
CASSPITGCTEAFF
TGTGCCAGCAGCCCCATAACAGGGTGCACTGAAGCTTTCTTT
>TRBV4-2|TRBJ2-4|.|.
CASSQVTEENIQYF
TGTGCCAGCAGCCAAGTGACAGAGGAAAACATTCAGTACTTC
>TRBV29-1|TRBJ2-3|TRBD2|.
CSVSGLAVRTDTQYF
TGCAGCGTTTCGGGACTAGCGGTCCGTACAGATACGCAGTATTTT
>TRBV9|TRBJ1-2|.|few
CASSVGGLGYTF
TGTGCCAGCAGCGTAGGGGGGCTCGGCTACACCTTC
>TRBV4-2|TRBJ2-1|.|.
CASSQEVPQSYEQFF
TGTGCCAGCAGCCAAGAGGTGCCACAGAGCTATGAGCAGTTCTTC
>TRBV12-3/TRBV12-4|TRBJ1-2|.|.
CASSSGGNYGYTF
TGTGCCAGCAGTTCCGGGGGTAACTATGGCTACACCTTC
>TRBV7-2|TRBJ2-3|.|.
CASSLIGSGTDTQYF
TGTGCCAGCAGCCTTATAGGGTCAGGCACAGATACGCAGTATTTT
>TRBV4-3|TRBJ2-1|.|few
CASSQGTGLNNEQFF
TGCGCCAGCAGCCAAGGAACAGGGCTTAACAATGAGCAGTTCTTC
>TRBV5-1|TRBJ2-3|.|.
CASSLEPGSTDTQYF
TGCGCCAGCAGCTTGGAGCCGGGGAGCACAGATACGCAGTATTTT
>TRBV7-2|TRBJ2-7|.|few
CASSAVHSYEQYF
TGTGCCAGCAGCGCGGTACACTCCTACGAGCAGTACTTC
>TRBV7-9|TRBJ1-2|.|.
CASSASDYGYTF
TGTGCCAGCAGCGCATCCGACTATGGCTACACCTTC
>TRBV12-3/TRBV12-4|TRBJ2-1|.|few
CASRLQGNEQFF
TGTGCCAGCAGGTTACAGGGTAATGAGCAGTTCTTC
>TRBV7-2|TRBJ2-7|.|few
CASSLDGGVYEQYF
TGTGCCAGCAGCTTAGATGGAGGAGTCTACGAGCAGTACTTC
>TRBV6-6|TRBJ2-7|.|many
CASSGGPSYEQYF
TGTGCCAGCAGCGGGGGGCCCTCCTACGAGCAGTACTTC
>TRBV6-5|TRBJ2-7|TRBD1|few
CASSSGTGGIYEQYF
TGTGCCAGCAGTTCCGGGACAGGGGGCATCTACGAGCAGTACTTC
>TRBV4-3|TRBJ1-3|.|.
CASSANTGDSGNTIYF
TGCGCCAGCAGCGCAAACACAGGTGACTCTGGAAACACCATATATTTT
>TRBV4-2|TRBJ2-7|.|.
CASSQNSQVITYEQYF
TGTGCCAGCAGCCAAAATTCTCAGGTGATCACCTACGAGCAGTACTTC
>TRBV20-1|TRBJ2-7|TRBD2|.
CSARGPPGLPTIYEQYF
TGCAGTGCTAGAGGGCCGCCGGGACTACCAACAATTTACGAGCAGTACTTC
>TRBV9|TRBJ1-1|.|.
CASSSLPPGTEAFF
TGTGCCAGCAGCTCACTACCCCCAGGCACTGAAGCTTTCTTT
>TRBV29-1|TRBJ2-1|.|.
CSVEEAPQYNEQFF
TGCAGCGTTGAAGAGGCCCCCCAGTACAATGAGCAGTTCTTC
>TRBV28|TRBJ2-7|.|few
CASSAPGGLHLEQYF
TGTGCCAGCAGTGCCCCCGGGGGGCTTCACCTCGAGCAGTACTTC
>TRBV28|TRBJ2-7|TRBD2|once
CASSSAASGPYEQYF
TGTGCCAGCAGTTCCGCCGCTAGCGGGCCCTACGAGCAGTACTTC
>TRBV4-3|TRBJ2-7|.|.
CASSQERQETYEQYF
TGCGCCAGCAGCCAAGAGAGGCAGGAGACCTACGAGCAGTACTTC
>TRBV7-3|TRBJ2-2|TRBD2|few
CASSLLAVNTGELFF
TGTGCCAGCAGTTTGCTAGCGGTGAACACCGGGGAGCTGTTTTTT
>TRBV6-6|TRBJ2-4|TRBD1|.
CACRPQGAKNIQYF
TGTGCCTGCAGACCACAGGGGGCCAAAAACATTCAGTACTTC
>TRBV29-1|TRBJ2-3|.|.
CSVEGQGRTDTQYF
TGCAGCGTTGAAGGCCAGGGGCGGACAGATACGCAGTATTTT
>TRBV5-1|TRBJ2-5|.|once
CASSVTTRREQYF
TGCGCCAGCAGCGTCACTACCCGACGGGAGCAGTACTTC
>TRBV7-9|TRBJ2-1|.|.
CATNRGGSYNEQFF
TGTGCCACCAACAGGGGAGGCTCCTACAATGAGCAGTTCTTC
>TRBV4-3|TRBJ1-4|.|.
CASSQSETTNEKLFF
TGCGCCAGCAGCCAATCCGAGACAACTAATGAAAAACTGTTTTTT
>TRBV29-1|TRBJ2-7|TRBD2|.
CSAESGGGYEQYF
TGCAGCGCAGAAAGCGGGGGCGGCTACGAGCAGTACTTC
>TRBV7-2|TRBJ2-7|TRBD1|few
CASSLVRDRESGNEQYF
TGTGCCAGCAGCTTAGTGCGGGACAGGGAGTCCGGAAACGAGCAGTACTTC
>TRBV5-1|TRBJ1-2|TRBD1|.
CASGSTGDKDGYTF
TGCGCCAGCGGCTCCACAGGGGACAAGGATGGCTACACCTTC
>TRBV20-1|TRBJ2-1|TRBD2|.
CSAKLAGVYNEQFF
TGCAGTGCGAAACTAGCGGGGGTGTACAATGAGCAGTTCTTC
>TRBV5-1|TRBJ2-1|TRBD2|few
CASSLETSGGVDEQFF
TGCGCCAGCAGTTTGGAGACTAGCGGGGGGGTCGATGAGCAGTTCTTC
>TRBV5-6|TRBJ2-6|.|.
CASSLERVQTF
TGTGCCAGCAGCTTGGAACGAGTTCAGACTTTC
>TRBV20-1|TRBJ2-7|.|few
CSARDIDRPSSYEQYF
TGCAGTGCTAGAGACATTGACAGGCCGAGCTCCTACGAGCAGTACTTC
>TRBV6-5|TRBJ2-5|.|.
CASSYLGRQETQYF
TGTGCCAGCAGTTACTTGGGAAGGCAAGAGACCCAGTACTTC
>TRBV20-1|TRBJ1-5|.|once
CSATPLGLTLSNQPQHF
TGCAGTGCTACGCCTCTGGGACTGACTCTGAGCAATCAGCCCCAGCATTTT
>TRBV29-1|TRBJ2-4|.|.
CSVGGQDGKNIQYF
TGCAGCGTTGGTGGCCAGGACGGCAAAAACATTCAGTACTTC